This T cell receptor beta chain comes out of a study of technical replicates of blood from a handful of donors. The method was immunoSEQ multiplex PCR; TCRdb's version includes in-frame clones alone and lacks a portion of them. The table shows roughly 87,000 clones, with about 94% occurring only once. The ends lost 9 bases at V and 1 base at J; junction bases unmatched: 9. The germline gives CDR1 MNHEY, CDR2 SVGAGI. The CDR3 runs to 15 residues. V gene TRBV6-5 combines with J gene TRBJ1-1; TRBD1 matches at 9 bases. The sequence was obtained from a human donor in good health. Sequencing used T cells isolated from PBMCs. The CDR3 DNA is TGTGCCAGTTACCCCGGGACAGGGACGAACACTGAAGCTTTCTTT. This translates into CASYPGTGTNTEAFF.